These 14 T cell receptor beta chains share one sample of origin, sequenced in a study of vaccination and CD4 T cells after COVID-19. No antigen has been identified for these receptors. Sequencing of cultured CD4+ T cell DNA used the Oncomine TCR Beta short-read assay. Via MiXCR, TCRdb re-called the PCR reads, giving one row per CDR3 protein. The sample lists 7,800 or so distinct CDR3 sequences; 51% were seen once. As to treatment: approximately nine-day PBMC culture with coronavirus spike peptide pools or control peptides (ViraFEST assay). The sample taken for sequencing was CD4+ T cells from blood, cultured in vitro. The receptors originated from a human donor who had recovered from COVID-19.

For this clonotype: One base away lies a much larger clone, so this may be a sequencing read error. V and J are TRBV5-6 and TRBJ1-4, with TRBD1 matching over 10 bases. The CDR3 is 12 amino acids. CDR1 is SGHDT, CDR2 YYEEEE, per germline. CDR3 bases: TGTGTCAGCAGCTTGGGGACAGGGGAACTGTTTTTT. As protein: CVSSLGTGELFF.

This sequence joins TRBV20-1 and TRBJ2-3; the D gene is possibly TRBD1 (5 bases). Trimming stripped 2 bases from V and 9 bases from J, with 9 bases between. Germline values: CDR1 DFQATT, CDR2 SNEGSKA (reference sequence). The CDR3 is 11 residues long. The CDR3 sequence: CSARQGLTQYF. DNA of the CDR3: TGCAGTGCTAGACAGGGTTTAACGCAGTATTTT.

The rearrangement uses TRBV7-2 and TRBJ1-6; the match to TRBD1 covers 9 bases. Germline trimming cut 5 bases from V and 6 bases from J; bases unmatched to any gene: 5. This CDR3 comprises 15 residues. CDR1 and CDR2 (germline): SGHTA, FQGNSA. Written as DNA, the CDR3 is TGTGCCAGCAGCCCGGGGACAGGGATTAATTCACCCCTCCACTTT. This encodes CASSPGTGINSPLHF. Variable domain in full (rest from reference TRBV7-2 and TRBJ1-6): GAGVSQSPSNKVTEKGKDVELRCDPISGHTALYWYRQSLGQGLEFLIYFQGNSAPDKSGLPSDRFSAERTGGSVSTLTIQRTQQEDSAVYLCASSPGTGINSPLHFGNGTRLTVT.

V and J are TRBV18 and TRBJ2-6; D tentatively fits TRBD1 or TRBD2 (5 bases each). The CDR3 runs 17 residues. CDR1 is KGHSH and CDR2 is LQKENI in the germline V gene. Trimming stripped 2 bases from V and 1 base from J, with 12 bases between. CDR3 region: CASSPWDVSSGANVLTF. The CDR3, as DNA: TGTGCCAGCTCACCATGGGACGTCTCGTCTGGGGCCAACGTCCTGACTTTC.

The rearrangement links TRBV10-3 to TRBJ1-6; 10 nucleotides line up with TRBD1. CDR3 length equals 14 residues. V lost 5 bases, J lost 7 bases, and 2 bases stayed unmatched. Germline V CDR1 and CDR2: ENHRY, SYGVKD. CDR3: CAISWDRGNSPLHF. The CDR3 DNA reads TGTGCCATCAGTTGGGACAGGGGCAATTCACCCCTCCACTTT.

The chain carries TRBV20-1 and TRBJ2-3, with 10 bases fitting TRBD2. V dropped 3 bases and J dropped 1; count of bases not matched to a gene: 4. CDR1 is DFQATT and CDR2 is SNEGSKA in the germline V gene (reference sequence). The CDR3 runs 15 residues. For the CDR3, the DNA is TGCAGTGCTAGGAGCGGGACTAGCGGCACAGATACGCAGTATTTT. Its protein product is CSARSGTSGTDTQYF.

The chain joins TRBV19 to TRBJ2-3; TRBD2 aligns across 9 bases. Germline CDR1 LNHDA, CDR2 SQIVND (reference sequence). The CDR3 length is 16 residues. Unmatched junction bases numbered 8, after V lost 6 bases and J lost 1 base. The CDR3 DNA sequence: TGTGCCAGTAGCCGATTAGCGGGAGAGGGCACAGATACGCAGTATTTT. Translated, it gives CASSRLAGEGTDTQYF. The variable domain in full, with the rest retrieved from reference TRBV19 and TRBJ2-3, is DGGITQSPKYLFRKEGQNVTLSCEQNLNHDAMYWYRQDPGQGLRLIYYSQIVNDFQKGDIAEGYSVSREKKESFPLTVTSAQKNPTAFYLCASSRLAGEGTDTQYFGPGTRLTVL.

This clonotype was detected only a few times. The chain employs TRBV2 and TRBJ1-1, with TRBD1 identical over 8 bases. This CDR3 has 16 amino acids. Germline-derived CDR1 and CDR2 are SNHLY and FYNNEI. The V segment lost 6 bases and the J segment 5 bases; nucleotides outside the gene matches: 14. The CDR3 bases are TGTGCCAGCAGACACAGGGGGAACGGGGGTAGGACTGAAGCTTTCTTT. Residues: CASRHRGNGGRTEAFF.

V usage is TRBV25-1 and J usage is TRBJ1-3; TRBD1 is a possible D gene (5 bases). V was shortened by 3 bases and J by 0 bases, with 9 bases between the two germline ends. CDR3 size: 15 residues. CDR1 is MGHDK, CDR2 SYGVNS, per germline. The CDR3 protein is CASSELGGSGNTIYF. In DNA form, the CDR3 reads TGTGCCAGCAGTGAGCTCGGGGGCTCTGGAAACACCATATATTTT.

This clonotype was seen a handful of times. The gene calls are TRBV7-2 and TRBJ2-3, with TRBD2 matching 7 bases. The V and J ends lost 6 bases and 2 bases, in that order; junction bases with no gene match: 5. Germline CDR1 is SGHTA and CDR2 is FQGNSA. The CDR3 runs 14 residues. For the CDR3, the DNA is TGTGCCAGCAGTCCGGGACTACCCACAGATACGCAGTATTTT. Translation: CASSPGLPTDTQYF.

V is TRBV12-3 or TRBV12-4 and J is TRBJ1-1, with a tentative D call TRBD1 (5 bases). The CDR3 totals 13 residues. Trimming cost V 5 bases and J 6 bases, with 13 bases left between them. In DNA, the CDR3 is TGTGCCAGCAGTATCTCGACAGAATCTGAAGCTTTCTTT. Protein sequence: CASSISTESEAFF.

The table lists this clonotype with a few counts. This rearrangement joins TRBV20-1 to TRBJ2-2, with D perhaps TRBD1 (5 bases). Trimming stripped 5 bases from V and 5 bases from J, with 9 bases between. Germline values: CDR1 DFQATT, CDR2 SNEGSKA (reference sequence). The CDR3 is 12 residues long. CDR3 in DNA: TGCAGTGCTGGGAAGGGGACCGGGGAGCTGTTTTTT. Its protein product is CSAGKGTGELFF.

V usage is TRBV6-2 or TRBV6-3 and J usage is TRBJ1-3; maybe TRBD1 (5 bases). The CDR3 consists of 16 residues. V was pared by 6 bases and J by 2 bases, with 17 bases between. Germline CDR1 MNHEY, CDR2 SVGEGT. CDR3 sequence: CASSGTSPGTGNTIYF. The CDR3 DNA follows: TGTGCCAGCAGCGGGACTTCGCCAGGGACTGGAAACACCATATATTTT.

This clonotype was detected once. This chain uses TRBV6-2 or TRBV6-3 with TRBJ1-1; TRBD1 might be the D (5 bases). The CDR3 runs 14 residues. V was cut by 6 bases and J by 7 bases, with 18 bases left in between. The germline CDR1 and CDR2 sequences are MNHEY and SVGEGT. The CDR3 DNA reads TGTGCCAGCAGGTCCCGGACGGTGAGGGGTGAAGCTTTCTTT. Its protein is CASRSRTVRGEAFF.